This T cell receptor (beta chain) derives from a study of blood T cell repertoires in COVID-19. Only in-frame clones appear in the TCRdb table, and some are missing; sequencing was by immunoSEQ multiplex PCR. In the table there are under 60,000 clones, 85% to 95% of which are singletons. The CDR3 runs 15 residues. V lost 2 bases and J lost 6; bases outside the gene matches: 6. From germline, CDR1 is MNHEY and CDR2 SVGAGI. The receptor comes from a man in his fifties with acute or convalescent COVID-19. The chain uses TRBV6-5 and TRBJ1-2; 10 bases fit TRBD1. Sample: peripheral blood. The CDR3 DNA reads as TGTGCCAGCAGTTACCATGACAGGGGGCTTGATGGCTACACCTTC. Translating gives CASSYHDRGLDGYTF.